The sequence of this TCR beta chain was determined in a study of OX40 agonist ivuxolimab in advanced cancers. The V and J ends lost 5 bases and 0 bases respectively, with 13 bases between them. This CDR3 has 15 amino acids. Germline CDR1 is MDHEN and CDR2 is SYDVKM. Clones were read by immunoSEQ multiplex PCR, and TCRdb kept only the in-frame ones, dropping some. The sample has about 32,000 clones, roughly four fifths seen once. This receptor was obtained from an adult with an advanced solid tumor such as melanoma, head and neck, liver or kidney cancer. The sample here was CD4+ or CD8+ T cells sorted from blood, taken in a trial of the OX40 agonist ivuxolimab. V gene TRBV28 combines with J gene TRBJ1-1; tentatively, D is TRBD1 (5 bases). The CDR3 sequence: CASSPLTAVNTEAFF. The CDR3 coding sequence is TGTGCCAGCAGTCCTCTGACAGCCGTGAACACTGAAGCTTTCTTT. The complete variable domain, with remaining parts taken from reference TRBV28 and TRBJ1-1, reads DVKVTQSSRYLVKRTGEKVFLECVQDMDHENMFWYRQDPGLGLRLIYFSYDVKMKEKGDIPEGYSVSREKKERFSLILESASTNQTSMYLCASSPLTAVNTEAFFGQGTRLTVV.